This T cell receptor (beta chain) is from a study of PD-1 blockade in classical Hodgkin lymphoma. Overall study findings and caveats: Baseline diversity resembling that of newly diagnosed patients was seen in complete responders. Newly diagnosed patients were reported to exhibit reduced baseline TCR diversity relative to healthy donors.

In every patient, relapse followed autologous stem cell transplantation, while exposure to brentuximab vedotin differed. This clone is a singleton in its sample. As yet, its antigen is unknown. Data came from immunoSEQ multiplex PCR; TCRdb stores just in-frame clones and leaves some out. The table has about 84,000 clones, approximately 88% seen once. CDR3 size: 13 residues. V was pared by 5 bases and J by 6 bases, with 4 bases of the junction left unmatched. CDR1 and CDR2 (germline): KGHSH, LQKENI. The sequence was collected from a human donor with classical Hodgkin lymphoma. The V and J genes are TRBV18 and TRBJ2-3; TRBD2 agrees at 8 bases. The material was peripheral blood mononuclear cells (PBMCs), obtained at baseline. Here the CDR3 DNA reads TGTGCCAGCTCAAGTAGCGGGGACGATACGCAGTATTTT. Protein product: CASSSSGDDTQYF.